In its sample, the clone carrying this T cell receptor (beta chain) was seen a few times. The antigen remains undetermined. This record belongs to a study of CD8+ T cells in alopecia areata. Study-level background: Severity scores in treated patients reflected the percentage of scalp affected.

Whole-study results and caveats: Possibly as an HLA-related effect, TCR sharing across patients appeared less clear than in mice.

Extraction and reverse transcription of RNA yielded cDNA as the sequencing template. Profiled with immunoSEQ multiplex PCR; TCRdb holds only in-frame clones, not every one. The sample records some 100,000 clones, around 44% being singletons. Treatment in this sample: oral pan-JAK inhibitor, 5-10 mg twice daily. Patients with alopecia areata provided lesional scalp punch biopsies as well as peripheral blood. This CDR3 region has 8 residues. Germline V gene data show CDR1 as SQVTM and CDR2 as ANQGSEA. The V gene lost 4 bases and the J gene lost 8 bases, with 1 base spanning the gap. The V call is TRBV29-1, the J call TRBJ2-3; D is ambiguous. The sequence was obtained from a human donor with alopecia areata. The source material was CD8+ T cells sorted from blood, sampled at week 24, from a patient treated with tofacitinib. The CDR3 sequence is CSVATQYF. DNA for the CDR3: TGCAGCGTTGCTACGCAGTATTTT.